This is a list of T cell receptor beta chains from one sample in a study of T cell clusters in autoimmune cytopenias. Reanalyzing the multiplex PCR reads, TCRdb keeps one entry per CDR3 protein, without DNA. Here the sample table reports roughly 5,000 distinct CDR3 sequences. The same specimen was also included in a second study, on T cell repertoires in aging, cancer and after chemotherapy.

The sample was peripheral blood. The receptors shown here come from a human donor in good health. Each CDR3 is given with its conserved first and last residue. The size of a clone is reported for some rows only, either as once, few or many, or as a class for expanded clones.

v_gene,j_gene,abundance,CDR3aa
TRBV7-3,TRBJ2-7,.,CASSLERLAGGRSYEQYF
TRBV28,TRBJ2-5,.,CASSDAETQYF
TRBV5-4,TRBJ2-1,medium-sized,CASSGIRSEQFF
TRBV5-6,TRBJ1-2,medium-sized,CASSPGPGVAYGYTF
TRBV29-1,TRBJ2-1,medium-sized,CSVEVIAGSYNEQFF
TRBV7-9,TRBJ1-4,.,CASSRGQGGMRTNEKLFF
TRBV18,TRBJ2-7,medium-sized,CASSPDRLGHEQYF
TRBV20-1,TRBJ2-7,medium-sized,CSASHTGLSTYEQYF
TRBV10-3,TRBJ1-5,.,CAIRGTGDNQPQHF
TRBV12-3/TRBV12-4,TRBJ2-7,medium-sized,CASGLAPYEQYF
TRBV27,TRBJ1-6,medium-sized,CASSYRGGSPLHF
TRBV5-4,TRBJ2-3,medium-sized,CASSLAADTQYF
TRBV29-1,TRBJ1-1,medium-sized,CSEQRYTEAFF
TRBV6-1,TRBJ2-7,medium-sized,CASSETRSVSEQYF
TRBV12-3/TRBV12-4,TRBJ1-5,medium-sized,CASSLASLDSNQPQHF
TRBV19,TRBJ2-2,medium-sized,CASRPGTSAGELFF
TRBV12-3/TRBV12-4,TRBJ2-1,medium-sized,CASSLAAPYNEQFF